A selection of T cell receptor beta chains follows, all from one sample in a study of technical replicates of blood from a handful of donors. Only in-frame clones appear in the TCRdb table, and some are missing; sequencing was by immunoSEQ multiplex PCR. The sample consists of almost 65,000 clones, 86% of them appearing once. The sample was PBMCs. The receptors were gathered from a human donor in good health. Some clones in this sample may be carry-over from other donors' samples. The CDR3 runs from the conserved cysteine through the conserved F or W. Fields, in order: CDR3 DNA, CDR3 protein, D gene, V gene, J gene, clone size. D genes are given only for firm matches. Only part of the rows carry a size: once, few, many, or a class if the clone is expanded.

CDR3 DNA: TGTGCCAGTAGTACGGGCTCTGGGGCCAACGTCCTGACTTTC
CDR3 protein: CASSTGSGANVLTF
D gene: -
V gene: TRBV19
J gene: TRBJ2-6
clone size: -

CDR3 DNA: TGTGCCAGCAGCAAGGACAGGTCCTACAATGAGCAGTTCTTC
CDR3 protein: CASSKDRSYNEQFF
D gene: TRBD1
V gene: TRBV6-1
J gene: TRBJ2-1
clone size: -

CDR3 DNA: TGTGCCATCAGTGCGGGACAGGGGGTTCAGAGGGGCTATGGCTACACCTTC
CDR3 protein: CAISAGQGVQRGYGYTF
D gene: TRBD1
V gene: TRBV10-3
J gene: TRBJ1-2
clone size: -

CDR3 DNA: TGCGCCAGCAGCCAAGGGGACAGGAGCTCCTACGAGCAGTACTTC
CDR3 protein: CASSQGDRSSYEQYF
D gene: TRBD1
V gene: TRBV4-3
J gene: TRBJ2-7
clone size: -

CDR3 DNA: TGTGCCAGCAGTGAACGACAGGGCGACGAGCAGTACTTC
CDR3 protein: CASSERQGDEQYF
D gene: TRBD1
V gene: TRBV2
J gene: TRBJ2-7
clone size: -

CDR3 DNA: TGTGCCAGCCGCGATGGCGGGACCTACGAGCAGTACTTC
CDR3 protein: CASRDGGTYEQYF
D gene: -
V gene: TRBV19
J gene: TRBJ2-7
clone size: -

CDR3 DNA: TGTGCCAGCAGTGAAAGGCCTGGGGGTAGCGGGAGGGCCGGGTTTGAGACCCAGTACTTC
CDR3 protein: CASSERPGGSGRAGFETQYF
D gene: TRBD2
V gene: TRBV6-1
J gene: TRBJ2-5
clone size: -

CDR3 DNA: TGTGCCAGCAGTTGGACAGGAGACAATGAGCAGTTCTTC
CDR3 protein: CASSWTGDNEQFF
D gene: TRBD1
V gene: TRBV6-5
J gene: TRBJ2-1
clone size: -

CDR3 DNA: TGTGCCAGCAGCTCTGGGACAGGGGGCCTTTTT
CDR3 protein: CASSSGTGGLF
D gene: TRBD1
V gene: TRBV5-4
J gene: TRBJ1-3
clone size: -

CDR3 DNA: TGTGCCAGCACTTCGGGTGGGTCCTACGAGCAGTACTTC
CDR3 protein: CASTSGGSYEQYF
D gene: -
V gene: TRBV2
J gene: TRBJ2-7
clone size: once

CDR3 DNA: TGTGCCAGCGCCGGGAAAAATGAAAAACTGTTTTTT
CDR3 protein: CASAGKNEKLFF
D gene: -
V gene: TRBV19
J gene: TRBJ1-4
clone size: -

CDR3 DNA: TGCGCCAGCAGCCAAGATCGCGGAACAACTAATGAAAAACTGTTTTTT
CDR3 protein: CASSQDRGTTNEKLFF
D gene: -
V gene: TRBV4-3
J gene: TRBJ1-4
clone size: -

CDR3 DNA: TGTGCCGGAGGACAGGGCGGCAATTCACCCCTCCACTTT
CDR3 protein: CAGGQGGNSPLHF
D gene: TRBD1
V gene: TRBV7-9
J gene: TRBJ1-6
clone size: once

CDR3 DNA: TGCAGCGTCCACGGACTAGCGGGAGGGCCTGGGGCCAACGTCCTGACTTTC
CDR3 protein: CSVHGLAGGPGANVLTF
D gene: TRBD2
V gene: TRBV29-1
J gene: TRBJ2-6
clone size: -

CDR3 DNA: TGTGCCTGGGCCCAGGGAGGGTATGGCTACACCTTC
CDR3 protein: CAWAQGGYGYTF
D gene: -
V gene: TRBV30
J gene: TRBJ1-2
clone size: -

CDR3 DNA: TGTGCCAGCAGCTTAGGGGCCGGGAAAGATACGCAGTATTTT
CDR3 protein: CASSLGAGKDTQYF
D gene: -
V gene: TRBV7-9
J gene: TRBJ2-3
clone size: -

CDR3 DNA: TGTGCCAGCAGTGAAGACAGGGGGAACACCATATATTTT
CDR3 protein: CASSEDRGNTIYF
D gene: TRBD1
V gene: TRBV2
J gene: TRBJ1-3
clone size: -

CDR3 DNA: TGTGCCTTACGGAGCGGGACTGGTAGGGGCGGGGAGCTGTTTTTT
CDR3 protein: CALRSGTGRGGELFF
D gene: TRBD2
V gene: TRBV19
J gene: TRBJ2-2
clone size: -

CDR3 DNA: TGTGCCAGTGAAAGGGGAGGCGACACTGAAGCTTTCTTT
CDR3 protein: CASERGGDTEAFF
D gene: -
V gene: TRBV19
J gene: TRBJ1-1
clone size: -

CDR3 DNA: TGTGCCAGCAGTGAATCCCTGACAGGGGGCTTTCAGCCCCAGCATTTT
CDR3 protein: CASSESLTGGFQPQHF
D gene: TRBD1
V gene: TRBV2
J gene: TRBJ1-5
clone size: -

CDR3 DNA: TGTGCCAGCAGCTTAGAGGGAGGGCAGTTCTTC
CDR3 protein: CASSLEGGQFF
D gene: -
V gene: TRBV7-9
J gene: TRBJ2-1
clone size: once

CDR3 DNA: TGTGCCAGCAGCTTGACAGGGGACACCGGGGAGCTGTTTTTT
CDR3 protein: CASSLTGDTGELFF
D gene: TRBD1
V gene: TRBV13
J gene: TRBJ2-2
clone size: -

CDR3 DNA: TGTGCCAGCAGCTCACTAGCGGGGGGTCTAGATACGCAGTATTTT
CDR3 protein: CASSSLAGGLDTQYF
D gene: TRBD2
V gene: TRBV6-1
J gene: TRBJ2-3
clone size: -

CDR3 DNA: TGTGCCAGCAGTTACTCGGTGGGCATCGGTGAAAAACTGTTTTTT
CDR3 protein: CASSYSVGIGEKLFF
D gene: -
V gene: TRBV6-5
J gene: TRBJ1-4
clone size: -

CDR3 DNA: TGTGCCAGCAGCCCCCGATCTAGCGGGAGTCGGTATGAGCAGTTCTTC
CDR3 protein: CASSPRSSGSRYEQFF
D gene: TRBD2
V gene: TRBV7-3
J gene: TRBJ2-1
clone size: -

CDR3 DNA: TGCGCCAGCAGCGTCGGACTTTTGTGGGGCGAGCAGTACTTC
CDR3 protein: CASSVGLLWGEQYF
D gene: -
V gene: TRBV5-1
J gene: TRBJ2-7
clone size: -

CDR3 DNA: TGTGCCAGCAGGTCCTCAGGGTATAGCAATCAGCCCCAGCATTTT
CDR3 protein: CASRSSGYSNQPQHF
D gene: -
V gene: TRBV6-5
J gene: TRBJ1-5
clone size: -

CDR3 DNA: TGTGCCAGCTCACAGGGACAGGGCGTATATAATTCACCCCTCCACTTT
CDR3 protein: CASSQGQGVYNSPLHF
D gene: TRBD1
V gene: TRBV18
J gene: TRBJ1-6
clone size: -

CDR3 DNA: TGTGCCAGCAGCTTAGGAGCGGGGGGTATCCACGAGCAGTACTTC
CDR3 protein: CASSLGAGGIHEQYF
D gene: TRBD2
V gene: TRBV7-2
J gene: TRBJ2-7
clone size: -

CDR3 DNA: TGTGCCAGCAGCTTGGGACAGGTGTATAATGAAAAACTGTTTTTT
CDR3 protein: CASSLGQVYNEKLFF
D gene: TRBD1
V gene: TRBV13
J gene: TRBJ1-4
clone size: -

CDR3 DNA: TGTGCCAGTAGTACCCCGGGACTGTACAATTCACCCCTCCACTTT
CDR3 protein: CASSTPGLYNSPLHF
D gene: -
V gene: TRBV19
J gene: TRBJ1-6
clone size: -

CDR3 DNA: TGTGCCAGCAGTGGGAGACAGGGTGTGGAAAACATTCAGTACTTC
CDR3 protein: CASSGRQGVENIQYF
D gene: TRBD1
V gene: TRBV6-1
J gene: TRBJ2-4
clone size: -

CDR3 DNA: TGTGCCAGCAGCTTAGCGAGCGGCAGTCAAGAGACCCAGTACTTC
CDR3 protein: CASSLASGSQETQYF
D gene: -
V gene: TRBV7-9
J gene: TRBJ2-5
clone size: once

CDR3 DNA: TGTGCCATCAGTGACAGTCAGACGGGGGGTCGTTCCTACGAGCAGTACTTC
CDR3 protein: CAISDSQTGGRSYEQYF
D gene: TRBD2
V gene: TRBV10-3
J gene: TRBJ2-7
clone size: -

CDR3 DNA: TGTGCCAGTAGTATAGGTGGCACAAACTATGGCTACACCTTC
CDR3 protein: CASSIGGTNYGYTF
D gene: -
V gene: TRBV19
J gene: TRBJ1-2
clone size: -

CDR3 DNA: TGTGCCAGCAGCTTAAACCCGACTAGCTACCAAGAGACCCAGTACTTC
CDR3 protein: CASSLNPTSYQETQYF
D gene: TRBD2
V gene: TRBV9
J gene: TRBJ2-5
clone size: -

CDR3 DNA: TGCGCCAGCAGCCAAGGTAGCGGAGCACCCAACGAGCAGTACTTC
CDR3 protein: CASSQGSGAPNEQYF
D gene: -
V gene: TRBV4-3
J gene: TRBJ2-7
clone size: -

CDR3 DNA: TGCGCCAGCAGCTCCAGACTCAACGGCGCTGAAGCTTTCTTT
CDR3 protein: CASSSRLNGAEAFF
D gene: -
V gene: TRBV5-1
J gene: TRBJ1-1
clone size: -

CDR3 DNA: TGTGCCAGCAGCTTGACAGGCCTAAGCTCCTACGAGCAGTACTTC
CDR3 protein: CASSLTGLSSYEQYF
D gene: -
V gene: TRBV5-6
J gene: TRBJ2-7
clone size: -

CDR3 DNA: TGTGCCAGCAGCGCGATCCGGGTGGAGATAAGTGAGCAGTTCTTC
CDR3 protein: CASSAIRVEISEQFF
D gene: -
V gene: TRBV5-6
J gene: TRBJ2-1
clone size: -

CDR3 DNA: TGCGCCAGCAGCTTGACATACCGTCGGGGTCAGCTGAACACTGAAGCTTTCTTT
CDR3 protein: CASSLTYRRGQLNTEAFF
D gene: -
V gene: TRBV5-1
J gene: TRBJ1-1
clone size: -

CDR3 DNA: TGTGCCAGTAGTATATCGCAGGGTCATTCACCCCTCCACTTT
CDR3 protein: CASSISQGHSPLHF
D gene: -
V gene: TRBV19
J gene: TRBJ1-6
clone size: once

CDR3 DNA: TGTGCCAGCAGCTTTCGGGACATCTCCTACGAGCAGTACTTC
CDR3 protein: CASSFRDISYEQYF
D gene: -
V gene: TRBV11-2
J gene: TRBJ2-7
clone size: medium-sized

CDR3 DNA: TGTGCCAGCACCGAACGGGGGGGATCAATGTTCGGGCAGTTCTTC
CDR3 protein: CASTERGGSMFGQFF
D gene: TRBD2
V gene: TRBV7-9
J gene: TRBJ2-1
clone size: -

CDR3 DNA: TGTGCCAGCAGCTTAGTGGGACTAGCGGGAGGGTGGAACACCGGGGAGCTGTTTTTT
CDR3 protein: CASSLVGLAGGWNTGELFF
D gene: TRBD2
V gene: TRBV7-2
J gene: TRBJ2-2
clone size: once